Listed here is a single TCR beta chain. This entry belongs to a study of blood T cell repertoires in COVID-19. How the authors handled the data: Nucleated cell number was recorded as an estimate derived from reference gene primer amplification. Repertoires were generated with immunoSEQ multiplex PCR, while TCRdb's copy carries only in-frame clones and drops some. V, J and clone size were drawn from that table, and D and trimming were deduced from the DNA. This table has some 40,000 clones, around 90% appearing once. This receptor was taken from a man aged 45-65 years with COVID-19, enrolled during active disease. Sequencing was done on a sample of peripheral blood.

CDR3 DNA: TGTGCCAGCAGCATGGGACTAGCGGGAGATACGCAGTATTTT. Amino acids: CASSMGLAGDTQYF. This chain connects TRBV5-4 to TRBJ2-3; 12 nucleotides line up with TRBD2. The ends lost 4 bases at V and 5 bases at J; junction bases unmatched: 2. This CDR3 is built from 14 residues. CDR1 and CDR2 from the germline V gene are SGHNT and YYREEE (reference sequence).